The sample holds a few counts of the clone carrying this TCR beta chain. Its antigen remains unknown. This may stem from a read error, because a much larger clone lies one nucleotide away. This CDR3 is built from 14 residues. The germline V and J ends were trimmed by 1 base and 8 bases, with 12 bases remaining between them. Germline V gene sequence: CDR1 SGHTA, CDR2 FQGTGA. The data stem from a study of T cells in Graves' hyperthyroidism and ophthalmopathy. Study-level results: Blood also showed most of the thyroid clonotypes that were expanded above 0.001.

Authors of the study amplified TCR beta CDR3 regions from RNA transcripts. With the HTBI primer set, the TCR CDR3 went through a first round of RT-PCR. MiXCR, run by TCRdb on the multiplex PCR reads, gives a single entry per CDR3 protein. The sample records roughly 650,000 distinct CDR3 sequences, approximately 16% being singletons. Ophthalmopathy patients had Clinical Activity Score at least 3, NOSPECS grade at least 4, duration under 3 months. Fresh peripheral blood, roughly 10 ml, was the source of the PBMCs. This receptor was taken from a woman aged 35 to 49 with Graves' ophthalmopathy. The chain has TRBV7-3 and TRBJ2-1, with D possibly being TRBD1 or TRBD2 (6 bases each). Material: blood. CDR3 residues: CASSLNGGFDEQFF. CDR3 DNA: TGTGCCAGCAGCTTAAACGGGGGCTTCGATGAGCAGTTCTTC.